What follows are 23 T cell receptor beta chains derived from one specimen sequenced in a study of control samples from healthy donors and cancer patients. Repertoires were generated with immunoSEQ multiplex PCR, while TCRdb's copy carries only in-frame clones and drops some. This sample carries thousands of clones, 55% to 85% of them seen once, and the ten largest clones take about 7.3%. Source material: formalin-fixed, paraffin-embedded tissue. These receptors originate from a male donor with melanoma.

This rearrangement joins TRBV21-1 to TRBJ2-1; the table's TRBD1 call for D was not verified on the DNA. TRBV21-1 is a known pseudogene. The CDR3 loop spans 15 amino acids. CDR3 amino acids: CASSKATGYLNEQFF. CDR3 DNA: TGTGCCAGCAGCAAAGCGACAGGATACCTCAATGAGCAGTTCTTC.

This chain links TRBV29-1 with TRBJ2-1, with 8 bases identical to TRBD2. This CDR3 is 12 amino acids long. Germline V gene data show CDR1 as SQVTM and CDR2 as ANQGSEA. Trimming removed 6 bases from V and 5 bases from J; junction bases left unmatched: 3. CDR3 region: CSVGLDNNEQFF. DNA of the CDR3: TGCAGCGTGGGACTAGATAACAATGAGCAGTTCTTC.

This chain joins TRBV19 and TRBJ2-1, with a tentative D call TRBD1 (5 bases). Trimming shortened V by 10 bases and J by 3 bases, and 13 bases separated the two germline ends. The germline CDR1 and CDR2 sequences are LNHDA and SQIVND (reference sequence). The CDR3 totals 13 residues. CDR3 protein: CATSQVLYNEQFF. As DNA, the CDR3 is TGTGCCACCTCACAGGTCCTCTACAATGAGCAGTTCTTC.

The J gene is TRBJ2-1, the V gene TRBV12-3 or TRBV12-4; D is possibly TRBD1 (5 bases). This CDR3 region has 13 residues. The germline V and J ends were trimmed by 3 bases and 7 bases, with 10 bases remaining between them. The CDR3 DNA follows: TGTGCCAGCAGTTTTTCAGGGATGAATGAGCAGTTCTTC. It specifies CASSFSGMNEQFF.

The chain employs TRBV11-2 and TRBJ1-1; D ambiguous. The CDR3 totals 16 residues. CDR1 is SGHAT, CDR2 FQNNGV, per germline. The V and J ends lost 0 bases and 0 bases respectively, with 11 bases between them. In DNA, the CDR3 is TGTGCCAGCAGCTTAGAGTTCGGAAGAATGAACACTGAAGCTTTCTTT. This gives the protein CASSLEFGRMNTEAFF.

CDR3 DNA: TGTGCCAGCAGTTTATGGGGAGGAGGCCAGCCCCAGCATTTT. This encodes CASSLWGGGQPQHF. The chain combines TRBV27 with TRBJ1-5; D remains ambiguous. The CDR3 sequence is 14 residues long. Trimming cost V 1 base and J 7 bases, with 11 bases left between them. Germline V gives CDR1 MNHEY, CDR2 SMNVEV (reference sequence).

The chain is built from TRBV9 and TRBJ1-3; D remains unclear. CDR3 length: 12 residues. Between the trimmed V and J ends, which lost 0 bases and 4 bases, there was a span of 2 bases. Germline-derived CDR1 and CDR2 are SGDLS and YYNGEE. The CDR3 loop reads CASSVAGNTIYF. In DNA, the CDR3 is TGTGCCAGCAGCGTAGCCGGAAACACCATATATTTT.

This rearrangement joins TRBV6-2 or TRBV6-3 to TRBJ2-4; 9 bases fit TRBD2. Trimming cost V 2 bases and J 3 bases; bases outside gene matches: 17. Germline V gene data show CDR1 as MNHEY and CDR2 as SVGEGT. CDR3 length equals 20 residues. The CDR3 bases are TGTGCCAGCAGTTACGGGTTCGGGTCTAGCGGGATCCAAGGCAAAAACATTCAGTACTTC. It yields the protein CASSYGFGSSGIQGKNIQYF.

The J gene is TRBJ1-1, the V gene TRBV9; tentative D call: TRBD1 (5 bases). Germline V gives CDR1 SGDLS, CDR2 YYNGEE. The V gene lost 0 bases and the J gene lost 4 bases, with 10 bases spanning the gap. The CDR3 has 14 residues. The CDR3, as DNA: TGTGCCAGCAGCGTAGGACCGGGGGGCACTGAAGCTTTCTTT. Translation gives CASSVGPGGTEAFF.

The CDR3 DNA is TGCGCCAGCAGTCCGGGCCAACGCTACGAGCAGTACTTC. Amino acid sequence: CASSPGQRYEQYF. This chain links TRBV5-1 with TRBJ2-7; D call uncertain. Between the trimmed V and J ends, which lost 5 bases and 3 bases, there was a span of 12 bases. In germline, CDR1 is SGHRS, CDR2 YFSETQ. CDR3 length equals 13 residues. Variable domain in full (rest from reference TRBV5-1 and TRBJ2-7): KAGVTQTPRYLIKTRGQQVTLSCSPISGHRSVSWYQQTPGQGLQFLFEYFSETQRNKGNFPGRFSGRQFSNSRSEMNVSTLELGDSALYLCASSPGQRYEQYFGPGTRLTVT.

In this sample, this clone turned up once. The chain carries TRBV7-9 and TRBJ2-2, with D perhaps matching TRBD2 (7 bases). Per germline, CDR1 SEHNR and CDR2 FQNEAQ (reference sequence). V lost 3 bases to trimming and J lost 4 bases, with 9 bases between them. The CDR3 totals 14 residues. CDR3 nucleotides: TGTGCCAGCAGCTTGGGGGGGCTCACCGGGGAGCTGTTTTTT. Its protein is CASSLGGLTGELFF.

The rearrangement uses TRBV5-4 and TRBJ2-5; D might be TRBD2 (5 bases). Between the trimmed V and J ends, which lost 4 bases and 3 bases, there was a span of 16 bases. The CDR3 contains 15 residues. Germline V gene data show CDR1 as SGHNT and CDR2 as YYREEE (reference sequence). CDR3 region: CASSPGRRGKETQYF. The CDR3 DNA is TGTGCCAGCAGCCCCGGGCGACGAGGGAAAGAGACCCAGTACTTC.

This clone was counted a few times. This chain links TRBV29-1 with TRBJ2-5; TRBD2 agrees at 9 bases. CDR1 and CDR2 from the germline V gene are SQVTM and ANQGSEA. The CDR3 covers 13 residues. The ends lost 6 bases at V and 4 bases at J; junction bases unmatched: 6. In DNA, the CDR3 is TGCAGCGTCTCGGGGACTAGCATAGAGACCCAGTACTTC. It is translated as CSVSGTSIETQYF.

This clone has only one observation. The rearrangement joins TRBV3-1 (or the pseudogene TRBV3-2) to TRBJ1-6; the match to TRBD1 covers 8 bases. There are 15 residues in the CDR3. J gave up 7 bases and V 6 bases, and 8 bases lay outside the gene matches. Germline CDR1 and CDR2: LGHDT and YNNKEL (reference sequence). The DNA of the CDR3 is TGTGCCAGCAGACGGTCGGGACAGGACAATTCACCCCTCCACTTT. Translated: CASRRSGQDNSPLHF.

The chain links TRBV28 to TRBJ2-1; TRBD1 might be the D (6 bases). The V end was cut by 5 bases, the J end by 7 bases, with 18 bases between. Looked up from germline, CDR1 is MDHEN and CDR2 is SYDVKM. CDR3 size: 15 residues. CDR3 amino acids: CASSNRQVPGNEQFF. CDR3 coding DNA: TGTGCCAGCAGTAACCGACAGGTGCCAGGGAATGAGCAGTTCTTC.

The rearrangement joins TRBV5-4 to TRBJ2-4; 7 nucleotides agree with TRBD1. The CDR3 is 15 amino acids. Unmatched junction bases numbered 4, after V lost 3 bases and J lost 1 base. The germline gives CDR1 SGHNT, CDR2 YYREEE (reference sequence). The CDR3 sequence is CASSSPTGAKNIQYF. The CDR3 nucleotides read TGTGCCAGCAGCTCCCCGACAGGGGCCAAAAACATTCAGTACTTC.

The J gene is TRBJ2-7, the V gene TRBV19, with 7 nucleotides matching TRBD1. The CDR3 extends over 15 amino acids. The junction had 6 bases not matched to a gene; V was cut back by 1 base and J by 3 bases. Germline assignment: CDR1 LNHDA and CDR2 SQIVND (reference sequence). The CDR3 bases are TGTGCCAGTAGTATAGCGGGGACAGCTGGCTACGAGCAGTACTTC. It translates to CASSIAGTAGYEQYF.

The chain carries TRBV4-3 and TRBJ2-2, with TRBD1 identical over 9 bases. Trimming removed 1 base from V and 7 bases from J; junction bases left unmatched: 10. CDR1 and CDR2 (germline): LGHNA, YSLEER. The CDR3 covers 17 residues. The CDR3 protein is CASSQGPQGARSGELFF. DNA for the CDR3: TGCGCCAGCAGCCAAGGACCACAGGGGGCGCGGAGCGGGGAGCTGTTTTTT.

The chain has TRBV5-6 and TRBJ2-5; tentatively, D is TRBD1 (6 bases). Germline V lookup: CDR1 SGHDT, CDR2 YYEEEE. Deletions cut 2 bases from V and 5 bases from J, with 13 bases between. The CDR3 runs 14 residues. CDR3 region: CASSFLTGSETQYF. The CDR3 nucleotides are TGTGCCAGCAGCTTCCTAACAGGGTCGGAGACCCAGTACTTC.

The rearrangement uses TRBV6-5 and TRBJ2-1, with D possibly being TRBD1 (6 bases). CDR1 is MNHEY, CDR2 SVGAGI, per germline. The CDR3 has 12 residues. The CDR3 sequence is CASTTGYNEQFF. The CDR3 coding sequence is TGTGCTAGTACCACAGGGTACAATGAGCAGTTCTTC.

The chain combines TRBV7-9 with TRBJ2-1; D unresolved. There are 14 residues in the CDR3. The germline CDR1 and CDR2 sequences are SEHNR and FQNEAQ (reference sequence). Between the trimmed V and J ends, which lost 1 base and 0 bases, there was a span of 4 bases. The CDR3 region has the DNA TGTGCCAGCAGCTTAGGGAGCTCCTACAATGAGCAGTTCTTC. Protein: CASSLGSSYNEQFF.

The gene calls are TRBV7-9 and TRBJ2-7; D is undetermined. Germline V lookup: CDR1 SEHNR, CDR2 FQNEAQ (reference sequence). The CDR3 length is 14 residues. The ends were cut back, 1 base at V and 2 bases at J, with 9 bases in the middle. CDR3 nucleotide sequence: TGTGCCAGCAGCTTAGGTACGGCAACCTACGAGCAGTACTTC. Translating gives CASSLGTATYEQYF.

This clone was detected a few times. The chain joins TRBV10-3 to TRBJ2-7; 7 positions match TRBD2. V dropped 3 bases and J dropped 1; count of bases not matched to a gene: 9. Per germline, CDR1 ENHRY and CDR2 SYGVKD. CDR3 length: 16 amino acids. The CDR3 sequence is CAISDVGKRGSYEQYF. CDR3 coding DNA: TGTGCCATCAGTGATGTGGGGAAGCGGGGTTCCTACGAGCAGTACTTC.